This T cell receptor (beta chain) was found in a study of T cells in Graves' hyperthyroidism and ophthalmopathy. Study-level background: Before treatment of any kind, peripheral blood was taken at initial diagnosis.

The investigators amplified TCR beta CDR3 regions from RNA transcripts. First-round RT-PCR of the TCR CDR3 relied on the HTBI primer set. TCRdb reanalysed the multiplex PCR reads using MiXCR and keeps one entry per CDR3 protein. The table lists about 560,000 distinct CDR3 sequences, 16% of them singletons, with approximately 18% in the top ten. PBMCs were sourced from more than 7.5 ml fresh peripheral blood. Overall study findings and caveats: Ophthalmopathy and stable hyperthyroidism were told apart by a 13 V-J model.

In regard to this clonotype: Its antigen remains unknown. A much larger clone lies a single base off, so this may be a read error.

This CDR3 contains 15 residues. CDR1 KGHDR and CDR2 SFDVKD come from the germline V gene. This TCR came from a woman aged 18-30 years with Graves' hyperthyroidism. Sequenced sample: blood. The chain joins TRBV24-1 to TRBJ2-5, with D possibly being TRBD1 or TRBD2 (6 bases each). CDR3 coding DNA: TGTGCCACCAGTGATTTTCGGGGGCGCGAAGAGACCCAGTGCTTC. As protein: CATSDFRGREETQCF.